This T cell receptor beta chain was sequenced during a study of CD4 T cells in relation to SARS-CoV-2 and coronaviruses. Findings of the study overall: About 65% of donors had memory CD4+ clonotypes crossrecognizing SARS-CoV-2 and common cold coronavirus spike. Crossreactive clones expanded significantly less to SARS-CoV-2 than monoreactive clones.

Produced via immunoSEQ multiplex PCR; TCRdb's table is partial and in-frame only. The data hold 30,000 to 45,000 clones, with around 89% observed a single time. To note about this clone: Antigen unknown.

Trimming removed 1 base at V and 11 bases at J, with 14 bases between. The germline V gene encodes CDR1 MDHEN and CDR2 SYDVKM. This CDR3 has 13 residues. Cryopreserved PBMCs were CD4-enriched, then split into naive and memory cells. The clonotype originates from an adult with COVID-19. Sequencing used memory CD4+ T cells from PBMCs. The J gene is TRBJ1-1, the V gene TRBV28, with D uncertain. CDR3 loop: CASSLSSPRDAFF. DNA of the CDR3: TGTGCCAGCAGTTTATCCTCCCCAAGGGATGCTTTCTTT. The full variable domain, its missing parts supplied by reference TRBV28 and TRBJ1-1, is DVKVTQSSRYLVKRTGEKVFLECVQDMDHENMFWYRQDPGLGLRLIYFSYDVKMKEKGDIPEGYSVSREKKERFSLILESASTNQTSMYLCASSLSSPRDAFFGQGTRLTVV.